This T cell receptor beta chain was found in a study of technical replicates of blood from a handful of donors. Using immunoSEQ multiplex PCR, the repertoire was profiled, and TCRdb retains in-frame clones only, with some absent. The sample contains more than 90,000 clones, approximately 96% of which appear only once. The germline gives CDR1 MNHEY, CDR2 SVGAGI. This CDR3 region has 14 residues. J gave up 10 bases and V 0 bases, and 6 bases lay outside the gene matches. Sequenced sample: T cells isolated from PBMCs. This TCR came from a human donor in good health. The V call is TRBV6-5, the J call TRBJ2-1; 7 positions match TRBD2. The CDR3 nucleotides are TGTGCCAGCAGTTACTCGGGGGGACTACGCGAGCAGTTCTTC. It encodes CASSYSGGLREQFF.